A selection of T cell receptor beta chains follows, all from one sample in a study of blood T cell repertoires in COVID-19. Assay: immunoSEQ multiplex PCR; the TCRdb copy retains only in-frame clones and omits some. The table includes about 140,000 clones, just under 80% detected once. The material sequenced was peripheral blood. These TCRs come from a woman aged 55-75 years with acute or convalescent COVID-19. Each CDR3 is given with its conserved first and last residue. Each record gives: clone size, D gene, V gene, J gene, CDR3 protein, CDR3 DNA. D genes are given only for firm matches. Expanded clones get a size class; other rows say once, few or many, or leave the size out.

.	.	TRBV10-3	TRBJ1-2	CAISQTDYGYTF	TGTGCCATCAGCCAGACTGACTATGGCTACACCTTC
.	.	TRBV27	TRBJ1-2	CASSRGYGYTF	TGTGCCAGCAGCAGGGGCTATGGCTACACCTTC
.	.	TRBV5-1	TRBJ1-5	CASSLSGDQQPQHF	TGCGCCAGCAGCTTGTCGGGGGACCAGCAGCCCCAGCATTTT
.	.	TRBV29-1	TRBJ1-2	CSVLGDNYGYTF	TGCAGCGTTCTCGGGGATAACTATGGCTACACCTTC
.	TRBD2	TRBV11-3	TRBJ2-7	CASSPGTSSYEQYF	TGTGCCAGCAGCCCTGGGACTAGTTCCTACGAGCAGTACTTC
.	.	TRBV7-6	TRBJ2-2	CASSLVQANPRGNTGELFF	TGTGCCAGCAGCTTAGTGCAGGCAAACCCTAGGGGAAACACCGGGGAGCTGTTTTTT
once	.	TRBV28	TRBJ2-7	CASSYPRTGISDPYEQYF	TGTGCCAGCAGCTACCCAAGAACAGGGATATCCGACCCCTACGAGCAGTACTTC
once	.	TRBV12-1	TRBJ1-2	CATRVGGNYGYTF	TGTGCGACCAGAGTTGGGGGGAACTATGGCTACACCTTC
.	TRBD1	TRBV5-1	TRBJ1-5	CASSLGDRGLGQPQHF	TGCGCCAGCAGCTTAGGGGACAGGGGGCTTGGTCAGCCCCAGCATTTT
.	TRBD1	TRBV4-2	TRBJ2-5	CASSPRTGWETQYF	TGTGCCAGCAGCCCAAGGACAGGATGGGAGACCCAGTACTTC
.	.	TRBV12-3/TRBV12-4	TRBJ2-1	CASSPQGYEQFF	TGTGCCAGCAGTCCACAGGGTTATGAGCAGTTCTTC
.	.	TRBV6-5	TRBJ1-5	CASSSPNQPQHF	TGTGCCAGCAGTTCTCCCAATCAGCCCCAGCATTTT
.	.	TRBV7-9	TRBJ2-7	CASSTTLTASSYEQYF	TGTGCCAGCAGCACAACCCTGACAGCTTCCTCCTACGAGCAGTACTTC
.	.	TRBV21-1	TRBJ2-7	CASSKAGEGKGSYEQYF	TGTGCCAGCAGCAAAGCCGGAGAGGGTAAAGGTTCGTACGAGCAGTACTTC
.	TRBD1	TRBV29-1	TRBJ2-7	CSAGETGGSYEQYF	TGCAGCGCCGGGGAGACAGGGGGTTCCTACGAGCAGTACTTC
.	TRBD2	TRBV19	TRBJ2-1	CASRPPGLAGGPGYNEQFF	TGTGCCAGTAGACCCCCGGGACTAGCGGGAGGGCCGGGCTACAATGAGCAGTTCTTC
.	TRBD1	TRBV25-1	TRBJ1-2	CASSESSRGLGYTF	TGTGCCAGCAGTGAATCCTCCAGGGGGTTAGGCTACACCTTC